Listed below are T cell receptor beta chains from one sample, sequenced in a study of blood T cell repertoires in COVID-19. The table came from immunoSEQ multiplex PCR; TCRdb's copy has only in-frame clones and leaves some out. The repertoire holds roughly 150,000 clones, with approximately 90% as singletons. The specimen sequenced was PBMCs or T cells enriched from blood (not recorded which). Receptor source: a man between 45 and 60 years old who had recovered from COVID-19. Each CDR3 is given with its conserved first and last residue. The D gene is left open where the match is weak. Clone size is stated in some rows and not others, as once, few, many or a class when expanded.

d_call: -
clone_size: -
v_call: TRBV4-1
j_call: TRBJ2-5
cdr3_nt: TGCGCCAGCAGCCAATTCGCGGGGCCAGGGACCCAGTACTTC
cdr3_aa: CASSQFAGPGTQYF

d_call: -
clone_size: once
v_call: TRBV28
j_call: TRBJ1-1
cdr3_nt: TGTGCCAGCAGAACGCCAGGTCCGTGGGAAGCTTTCTTT
cdr3_aa: CASRTPGPWEAFF

d_call: -
clone_size: few
v_call: TRBV6-2/TRBV6-3
j_call: TRBJ2-5
cdr3_nt: TGTGCCAGCAGTTACAGCAGGGATACGACCCAGTACTTC
cdr3_aa: CASSYSRDTTQYF

d_call: TRBD2
clone_size: -
v_call: TRBV28
j_call: TRBJ2-2
cdr3_nt: TGTGCCAGCAGTTTACGGGAGGGCCGTACCGGGGAGCTGTTTTTT
cdr3_aa: CASSLREGRTGELFF

d_call: -
clone_size: -
v_call: TRBV30
j_call: TRBJ1-6
cdr3_nt: TGTGCCTGGAGTGTTTCGGGGACACCTCGATCACCCCTCCACTTT
cdr3_aa: CAWSVSGTPRSPLHF

d_call: -
clone_size: once
v_call: TRBV5-4
j_call: TRBJ1-4
cdr3_nt: TGTGCCAGCAGCTTGAGGACAGTTGCAACTAATGAAAAACTGTTTTTT
cdr3_aa: CASSLRTVATNEKLFF

d_call: -
clone_size: -
v_call: TRBV9
j_call: TRBJ1-2
cdr3_nt: TGTGCCAGCAGCGTAGGATCTAGTTATGGCTACACCTTC
cdr3_aa: CASSVGSSYGYTF

d_call: -
clone_size: -
v_call: TRBV6-2/TRBV6-3
j_call: TRBJ1-2
cdr3_nt: TGTGCCAGCAGTTGGGAGAATTATGGCTACACCTTC
cdr3_aa: CASSWENYGYTF

d_call: TRBD2
clone_size: -
v_call: TRBV6-2/TRBV6-3
j_call: TRBJ2-2
cdr3_nt: TGTGCCAGCAGTTCGTACGTGACAGCGGGAGTAGGAGGTGACGGGGAGCTGTTTTTT
cdr3_aa: CASSSYVTAGVGGDGELFF

d_call: -
clone_size: -
v_call: TRBV19
j_call: TRBJ2-4
cdr3_nt: TGTGCCAGTAGTATTCTCCCCGGTGGGAGGGCCAAAAACATTCAGTACTTC
cdr3_aa: CASSILPGGRAKNIQYF

d_call: TRBD1
clone_size: -
v_call: TRBV2
j_call: TRBJ1-2
cdr3_nt: TGTGCCAGCAGACGACAGGGTAATGGCTACACCTTC
cdr3_aa: CASRRQGNGYTF

d_call: -
clone_size: -
v_call: TRBV3-1/TRBV3-2
j_call: TRBJ1-6
cdr3_nt: TGTGCCAGCAGCCAAGATTGGGACACCAAGAATTCACCCCTCCACTTT
cdr3_aa: CASSQDWDTKNSPLHF

d_call: TRBD1
clone_size: -
v_call: TRBV30
j_call: TRBJ1-3
cdr3_nt: TGTGCCTGGAGTGTAGGGACAGCCTCTGGAAACACCATATATTTT
cdr3_aa: CAWSVGTASGNTIYF

d_call: TRBD2
clone_size: -
v_call: TRBV6-4
j_call: TRBJ2-2
cdr3_nt: TGTGCCAGCAGCCAAGGACTAGGTGTTCCCGGGGAGCTGTTTTTT
cdr3_aa: CASSQGLGVPGELFF

d_call: -
clone_size: -
v_call: TRBV5-1
j_call: TRBJ1-3
cdr3_nt: TGCGCCAGCAGTCCTACAGTGGCAGATTTAAACACCATATATTTT
cdr3_aa: CASSPTVADLNTIYF

d_call: TRBD1
clone_size: -
v_call: TRBV12-3/TRBV12-4
j_call: TRBJ1-1
cdr3_nt: TGTGCCAGCAACGACAGGGAGTTCGCGACTTTCTTT
cdr3_aa: CASNDREFATFF

d_call: TRBD1
clone_size: once
v_call: TRBV5-4
j_call: TRBJ1-2
cdr3_nt: TGTGCCAGCAGCTTTAGACAGGGGGCGCCCTTATATGGCTACACCTTC
cdr3_aa: CASSFRQGAPLYGYTF

d_call: TRBD1
clone_size: -
v_call: TRBV5-1
j_call: TRBJ1-1
cdr3_nt: TGCGCCAGCAGCTTGGAACAGGGGGCCACTGAAGCTTTCTTT
cdr3_aa: CASSLEQGATEAFF

d_call: -
clone_size: -
v_call: TRBV7-6
j_call: TRBJ1-3
cdr3_nt: TGTGCCAGCAGCACGACAGGTTTCTTGTCTGGAAACACCATATATTTT
cdr3_aa: CASSTTGFLSGNTIYF